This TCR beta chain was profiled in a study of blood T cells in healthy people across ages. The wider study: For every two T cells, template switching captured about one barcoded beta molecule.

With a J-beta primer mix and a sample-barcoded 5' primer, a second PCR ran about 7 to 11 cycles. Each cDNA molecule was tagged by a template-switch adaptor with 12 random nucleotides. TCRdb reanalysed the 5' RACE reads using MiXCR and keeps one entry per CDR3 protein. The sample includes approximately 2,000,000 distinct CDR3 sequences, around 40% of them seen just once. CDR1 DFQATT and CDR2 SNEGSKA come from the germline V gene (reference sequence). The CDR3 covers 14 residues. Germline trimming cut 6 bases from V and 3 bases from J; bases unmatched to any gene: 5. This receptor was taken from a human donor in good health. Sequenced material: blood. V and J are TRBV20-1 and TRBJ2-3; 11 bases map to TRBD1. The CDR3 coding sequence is TGCAGTGCGCGGGACAGGGGGAATACAGATACGCAGTATTTT. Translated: CSARDRGNTDTQYF.